This passage covers 6 T cell receptor beta chains from one sample sequenced in a study of identical twins. TCRdb re-called the 5' RACE reads through MiXCR, storing one row per CDR3 protein. The table lists about 200,000 distinct CDR3 sequences, about 10% of them singletons. What was sequenced was memory T cells sorted from blood. The receptors were sampled from a man aged 45-65 years in good health.

This clonotype was detected a few times. V and J are TRBV5-6 and TRBJ2-7, with TRBD2 as a possible D gene (6 bases). Germline V lookup: CDR1 SGHDT, CDR2 YYEEEE. Trimming removed 2 bases from V and 6 bases from J, with 15 bases in between. This CDR3 has 14 residues. For the CDR3, the DNA is TGTGCCAGCAGCTTTAAGAGACTAGATAGCGAGCAGTACTTC. It specifies CASSFKRLDSEQYF.

This clonotype was observed a few times. V and J are TRBV15 and TRBJ1-4; TRBD1 might be the D (5 bases). This CDR3 is 15 amino acids long. Germline V gene sequence: CDR1 LNHNV, CDR2 YYDKDF (reference sequence). The V end lost 0 bases, the J end lost 8 bases, and 13 bases lay between the germline ends. The CDR3 protein is CATSREPGREEKLFF. DNA of the CDR3: TGTGCCACCAGCAGAGAGCCGGGACGCGAAGAAAAACTGTTTTTT. Based on the CDR3 plus reference TRBV15 and TRBJ1-4, the full variable domain is DAMVIQNPRYQVTQFGKPVTLSCSQTLNHNVMYWYQQKSSQAPKLLFHYYDKDFNNEADTPDNFQSRRPNTSFCFLDIRSPGLGDTAMYLCATSREPGREEKLFFGSGTQLSVL.

The V gene is TRBV7-8, the J gene TRBJ2-1; 7 bases align to TRBD2. V lost 8 bases to trimming and J lost 2 bases; unmatched junction nucleotides: 6. Germline loops: CDR1 SGHVS, CDR2 FQNEAQ. This CDR3 is 14 amino acids long. CDR3 residues: CASGRRGAYNEQFF. As DNA, the CDR3 is TGTGCCAGCGGGAGACGGGGGGCCTACAATGAGCAGTTCTTC.

The sample holds a few counts of this clonotype. This chain connects TRBV6-2 or TRBV6-3 to TRBJ2-3; D unresolved. Germline V gene data show CDR1 as MNHEY and CDR2 as SVGEGT. The V gene lost 0 bases and the J gene lost 1 base, with 8 bases spanning the gap. The CDR3 covers 15 residues. CDR3 amino acids: CASSYSWSGTDTQYF. As DNA, the CDR3 is TGTGCCAGCAGTTACTCCTGGAGCGGCACAGATACGCAGTATTTT.

The chain joins TRBV20-1 to TRBJ2-5; 8 bases map to TRBD1. After removal of 6 bases from V and 5 bases from J, the junction contained 11 bases not matched to a gene. Germline V gene sequence: CDR1 DFQATT, CDR2 SNEGSKA (reference sequence). The CDR3 is 14 residues long. The DNA of the CDR3 is TGCAGTGCGGCTAGTACAGGGGGACGGGAGACCCAGTACTTC. Translated, it gives CSAASTGGRETQYF.

Here the CDR3 DNA reads TGTGCCAGCAGATCCGGCCTTAAGGGGATCGGGGGGTACGAGCAGTACTTC. Amino acid sequence: CASRSGLKGIGGYEQYF. The V call is TRBV12-3 or TRBV12-4, the J call TRBJ2-7, with 7 bases aligning to TRBD2. This CDR3 contains 17 residues. Trimming cost V 6 bases and J 4 bases; bases outside gene matches: 18.